This T cell receptor beta chain was captured in a study of T cells in localized non-small cell lung cancer. Notes on the study in general: Uninvolved adjacent lung showed the highest T cell clonality, exceeding tumor. Multi-region tumor sequencing was not done, so intratumor heterogeneity could not be excluded.

The CDR3 loop spans 15 amino acids. Germline V gene sequence: CDR1 SGHTA, CDR2 FQGTGA. V was pared by 2 bases and J by 0 bases, with 9 bases between. Comment on this clone: Its antigen is still unknown.

Some clones are missing from TCRdb's copy, which holds only in-frame ones; the method was immunoSEQ multiplex PCR. This table holds approximately 22,000 clones, approximately 86% found once. The TCR sequence derives from a man between 35 and 75 years old with stage II squamous cell lung carcinoma. The specimen was PBMCs, collected before any cancer treatment. This chain joins TRBV7-3 and TRBJ2-3, with D unclear. As DNA, the CDR3 is TGTGCCAGCAGCTTACGACCCGGGAGCACAGATACGCAGTATTTT. Protein product: CASSLRPGSTDTQYF.